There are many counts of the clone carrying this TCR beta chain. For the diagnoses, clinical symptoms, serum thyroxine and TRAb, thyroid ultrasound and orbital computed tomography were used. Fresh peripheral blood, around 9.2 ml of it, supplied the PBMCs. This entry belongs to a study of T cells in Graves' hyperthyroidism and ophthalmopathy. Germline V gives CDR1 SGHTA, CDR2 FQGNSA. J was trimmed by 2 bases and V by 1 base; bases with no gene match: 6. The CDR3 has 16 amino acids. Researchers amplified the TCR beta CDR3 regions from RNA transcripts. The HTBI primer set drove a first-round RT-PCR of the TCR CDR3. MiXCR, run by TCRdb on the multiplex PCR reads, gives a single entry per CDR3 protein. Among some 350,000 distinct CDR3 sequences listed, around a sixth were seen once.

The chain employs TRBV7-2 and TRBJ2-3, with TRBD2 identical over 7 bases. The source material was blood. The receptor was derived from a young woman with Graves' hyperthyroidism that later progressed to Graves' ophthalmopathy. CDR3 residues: CASSLGPTSDTDTQYF. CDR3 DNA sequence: TGTGCCAGCAGCTTAGGCCCTACTAGCGACACAGATACGCAGTATTTT.